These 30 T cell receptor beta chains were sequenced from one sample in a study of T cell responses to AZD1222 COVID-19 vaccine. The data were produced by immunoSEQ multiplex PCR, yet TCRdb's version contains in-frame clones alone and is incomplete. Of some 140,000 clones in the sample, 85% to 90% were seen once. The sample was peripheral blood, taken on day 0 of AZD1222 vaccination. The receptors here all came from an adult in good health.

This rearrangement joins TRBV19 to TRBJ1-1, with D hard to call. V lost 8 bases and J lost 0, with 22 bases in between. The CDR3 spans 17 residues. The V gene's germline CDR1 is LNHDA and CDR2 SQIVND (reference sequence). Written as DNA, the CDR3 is TGTGCCAGTGCGCCAAAAGCCGTGGGTGTCATGAACACTGAAGCTTTCTTT. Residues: CASAPKAVGVMNTEAFF.

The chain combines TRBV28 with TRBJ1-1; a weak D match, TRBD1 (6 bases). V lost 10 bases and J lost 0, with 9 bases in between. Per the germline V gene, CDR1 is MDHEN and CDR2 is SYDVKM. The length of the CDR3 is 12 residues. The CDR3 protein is CATGQLNTEAFF. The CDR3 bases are TGTGCCACCGGACAGTTGAACACTGAAGCTTTCTTT.

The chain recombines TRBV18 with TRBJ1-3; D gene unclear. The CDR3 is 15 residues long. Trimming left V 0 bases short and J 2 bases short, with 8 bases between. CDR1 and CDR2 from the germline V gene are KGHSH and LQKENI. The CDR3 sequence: CASSPPRTTGNTIYF. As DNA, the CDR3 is TGTGCCAGCTCACCACCGCGGACGACTGGAAACACCATATATTTT. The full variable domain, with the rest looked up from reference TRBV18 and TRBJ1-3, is NAGVMQNPRHLVRRRGQEARLRCSPMKGHSHVYWYRQLPEEGLKFMVYLQKENIIDESGMPKERFSAEFPKEGPSILRIQQVVRGDSAAYFCASSPPRTTGNTIYFGEGSWLTVV.

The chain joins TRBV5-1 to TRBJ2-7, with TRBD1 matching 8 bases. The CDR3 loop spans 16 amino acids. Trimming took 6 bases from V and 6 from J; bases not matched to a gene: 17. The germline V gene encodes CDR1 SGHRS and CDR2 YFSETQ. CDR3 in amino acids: CASTKVGGQGSLEQYF. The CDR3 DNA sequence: TGCGCCAGCACTAAGGTTGGAGGACAGGGCTCCCTCGAGCAGTACTTC.

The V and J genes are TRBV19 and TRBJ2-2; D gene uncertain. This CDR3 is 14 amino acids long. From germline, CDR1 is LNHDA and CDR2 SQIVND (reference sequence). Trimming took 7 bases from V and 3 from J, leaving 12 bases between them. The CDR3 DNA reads TGTGCCAGTAAAGGGCTCGAAGACACCGGGGAGCTGTTTTTT. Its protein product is CASKGLEDTGELFF.

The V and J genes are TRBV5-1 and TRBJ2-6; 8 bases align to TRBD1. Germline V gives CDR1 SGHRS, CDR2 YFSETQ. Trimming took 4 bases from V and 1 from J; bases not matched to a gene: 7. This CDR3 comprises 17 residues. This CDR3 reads CASSQTDRASGANVLTF. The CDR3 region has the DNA TGCGCCAGCAGCCAGACGGACAGGGCATCTGGGGCCAACGTCCTGACTTTC.

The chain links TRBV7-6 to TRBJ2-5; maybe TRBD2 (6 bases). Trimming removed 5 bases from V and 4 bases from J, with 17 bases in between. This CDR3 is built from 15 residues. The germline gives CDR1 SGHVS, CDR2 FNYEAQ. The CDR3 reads CASSPLGTSSETQYF. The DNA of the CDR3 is TGTGCCAGCAGCCCCCTCGGGACTTCATCAGAGACCCAGTACTTC. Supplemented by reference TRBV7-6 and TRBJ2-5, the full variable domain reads GAGVSQSPRYKVTKRGQDVALRCDPISGHVSLYWYRQALGQGPEFLTYFNYEAQQDKSGLPNDRFSAERPEGSISTLTIQRTEQRDSAMYRCASSPLGTSSETQYFGPGTRLLVL.

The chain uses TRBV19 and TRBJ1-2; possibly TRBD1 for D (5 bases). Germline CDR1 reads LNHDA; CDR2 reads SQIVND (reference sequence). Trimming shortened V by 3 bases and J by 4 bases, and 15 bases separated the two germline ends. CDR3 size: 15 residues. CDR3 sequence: CASSIRDPRGYGYTF. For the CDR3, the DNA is TGTGCCAGTAGTATTCGGGACCCACGGGGCTATGGCTACACCTTC. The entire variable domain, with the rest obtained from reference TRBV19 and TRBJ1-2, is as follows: DGGITQSPKYLFRKEGQNVTLSCEQNLNHDAMYWYRQDPGQGLRLIYYSQIVNDFQKGDIAEGYSVSREKKESFPLTVTSAQKNPTAFYLCASSIRDPRGYGYTFGSGTRLTVV.

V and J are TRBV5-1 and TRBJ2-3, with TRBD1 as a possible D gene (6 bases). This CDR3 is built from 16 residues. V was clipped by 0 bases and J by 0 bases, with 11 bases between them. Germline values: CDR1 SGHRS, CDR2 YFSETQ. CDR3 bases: TGCGCCAGCAGCTTGGCCAACAGGGCTAGCACAGATACGCAGTATTTT. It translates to CASSLANRASTDTQYF.

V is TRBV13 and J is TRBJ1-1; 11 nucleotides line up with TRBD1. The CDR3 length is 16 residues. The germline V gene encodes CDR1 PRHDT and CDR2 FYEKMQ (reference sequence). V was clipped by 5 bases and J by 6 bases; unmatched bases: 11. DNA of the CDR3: TGTGCCAGCAGCGGGCATACCGGGACAGGGGGTGCTGAAGCTTTCTTT. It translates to CASSGHTGTGGAEAFF.

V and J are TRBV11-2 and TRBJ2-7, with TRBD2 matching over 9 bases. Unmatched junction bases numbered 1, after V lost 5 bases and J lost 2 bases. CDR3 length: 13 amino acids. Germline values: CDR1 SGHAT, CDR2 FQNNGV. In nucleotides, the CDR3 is TGTGCCAGCAGCCGACTAGCGGCCTACGAGCAGTACTTC. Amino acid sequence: CASSRLAAYEQYF.

The CDR3 loop reads CASSELTEAFF. The CDR3 nucleotides are TGTGCCAGCAGTGAGTTAACTGAAGCTTTCTTT. This chain links TRBV2 with TRBJ1-1, with D unclear. The germline V and J ends were trimmed by 3 bases and 5 bases, with 4 bases remaining between them. Germline CDR1 and CDR2: SNHLY and FYNNEI. The CDR3 sequence is 11 residues long.

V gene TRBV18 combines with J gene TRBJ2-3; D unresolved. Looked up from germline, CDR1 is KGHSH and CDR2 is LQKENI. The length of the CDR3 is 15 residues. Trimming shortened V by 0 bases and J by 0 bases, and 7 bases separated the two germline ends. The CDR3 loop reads CASSPPGPSTDTQYF. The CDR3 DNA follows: TGTGCCAGCTCACCACCAGGGCCAAGCACAGATACGCAGTATTTT.

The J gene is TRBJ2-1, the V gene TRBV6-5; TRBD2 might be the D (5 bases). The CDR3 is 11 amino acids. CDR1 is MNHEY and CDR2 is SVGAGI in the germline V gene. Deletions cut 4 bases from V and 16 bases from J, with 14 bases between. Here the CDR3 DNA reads TGTGCCAGCAGTTTGGACTCGGAGGATTTCTTC. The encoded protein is CASSLDSEDFF.

The CDR3 sequence: CASSLQERGYGYTF. CDR3 in DNA: TGTGCCAGCAGCTTGCAGGAGAGGGGCTATGGCTACACCTTC. The V and J genes are TRBV5-4 and TRBJ1-2, with D tentatively TRBD1 (5 bases). Trimming stripped 1 base from V and 4 bases from J, with 11 bases between. This CDR3 region has 14 residues. In germline, CDR1 is SGHNT, CDR2 YYREEE (reference sequence). Looking up the rest from reference TRBV5-4 and TRBJ1-2 gives the full variable domain: ETGVTQSPTHLIKTRGQQVTLRCSSQSGHNTVSWYQQALGQGPQFIFQYYREEENGRGNFPPRFSGLQFPNYSSELNVNALELDDSALYLCASSLQERGYGYTFGSGTRLTVV.

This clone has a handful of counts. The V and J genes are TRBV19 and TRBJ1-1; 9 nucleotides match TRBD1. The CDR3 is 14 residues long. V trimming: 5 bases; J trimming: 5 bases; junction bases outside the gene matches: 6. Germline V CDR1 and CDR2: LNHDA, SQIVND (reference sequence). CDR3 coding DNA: TGTGCCAGTAGTGGGACGACAGGGGGGACTGAAGCTTTCTTT. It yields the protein CASSGTTGGTEAFF.

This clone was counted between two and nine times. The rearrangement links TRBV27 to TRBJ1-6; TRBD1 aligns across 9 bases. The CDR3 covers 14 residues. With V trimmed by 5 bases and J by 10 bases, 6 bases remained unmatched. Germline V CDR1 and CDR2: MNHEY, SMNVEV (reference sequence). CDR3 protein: CASSRTGDSSPLHF. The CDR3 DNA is TGTGCCAGCAGTCGGACAGGGGACAGCTCACCCCTCCACTTT.

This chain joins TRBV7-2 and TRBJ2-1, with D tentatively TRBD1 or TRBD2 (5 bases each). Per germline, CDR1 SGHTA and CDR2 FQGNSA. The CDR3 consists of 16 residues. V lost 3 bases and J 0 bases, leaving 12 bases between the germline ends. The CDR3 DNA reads TGTGCCAGCAGCTTCGGGGCCAGGACCTCCTACAATGAGCAGTTCTTC. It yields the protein CASSFGARTSYNEQFF.

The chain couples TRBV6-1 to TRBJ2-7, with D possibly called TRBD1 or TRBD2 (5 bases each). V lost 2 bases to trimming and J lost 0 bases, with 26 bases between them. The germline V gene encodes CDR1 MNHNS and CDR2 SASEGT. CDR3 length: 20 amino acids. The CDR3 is CASSEIGMGWAGGGSYEQYF. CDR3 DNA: TGTGCCAGCAGTGAAATCGGTATGGGTTGGGCTGGTGGGGGCTCCTACGAGCAGTACTTC.

The CDR3 region has the DNA TGTGCCAGTAGTTGGGACAGGGACGGCTACACCTTC. Protein sequence: CASSWDRDGYTF. The chain has TRBV19 and TRBJ1-2; 9 bases agree with TRBD1. Germline V lookup: CDR1 LNHDA, CDR2 SQIVND (reference sequence). The CDR3 runs to 12 residues. V gave up 5 bases and J gave up 8 bases; unmatched junction bases: 3.

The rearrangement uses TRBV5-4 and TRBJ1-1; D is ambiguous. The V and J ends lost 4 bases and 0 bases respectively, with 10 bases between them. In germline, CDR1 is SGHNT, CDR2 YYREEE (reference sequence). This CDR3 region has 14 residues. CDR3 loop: CASSPDTLNTEAFF. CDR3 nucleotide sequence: TGTGCCAGCAGCCCCGACACTTTGAACACTGAAGCTTTCTTT.

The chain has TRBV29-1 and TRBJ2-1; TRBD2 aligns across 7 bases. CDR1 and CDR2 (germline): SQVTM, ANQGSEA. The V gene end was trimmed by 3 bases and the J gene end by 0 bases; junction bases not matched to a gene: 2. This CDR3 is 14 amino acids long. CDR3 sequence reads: CSVEGGSSYNEQFF. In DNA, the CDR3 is TGCAGCGTTGAGGGCGGGAGCTCCTACAATGAGCAGTTCTTC.

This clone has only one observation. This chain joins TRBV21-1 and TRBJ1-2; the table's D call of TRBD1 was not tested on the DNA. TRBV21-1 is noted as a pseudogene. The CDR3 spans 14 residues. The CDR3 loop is CASTTTCINYGYTF. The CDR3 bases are TGTGCCAGCACCACCACATGTATTAACTATGGCTACACCTTC.

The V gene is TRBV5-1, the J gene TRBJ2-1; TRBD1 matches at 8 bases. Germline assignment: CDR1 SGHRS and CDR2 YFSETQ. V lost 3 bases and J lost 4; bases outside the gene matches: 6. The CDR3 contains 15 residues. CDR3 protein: CASSSTGGEYNEQFF. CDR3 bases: TGCGCCAGCAGCTCCACAGGGGGTGAATACAATGAGCAGTTCTTC.

The CDR3: CASRQTGGTEAFF. In nucleotides, the CDR3 is TGTGCCAGCAGACAGACAGGGGGCACTGAAGCTTTCTTT. This chain links TRBV7-2 with TRBJ1-1; TRBD1 matches at 9 bases. The CDR3 runs 13 residues. Germline lookup yields CDR1 SGHTA and CDR2 FQGNSA. V lost 6 bases, J lost 4 bases, and 3 bases stayed unmatched.

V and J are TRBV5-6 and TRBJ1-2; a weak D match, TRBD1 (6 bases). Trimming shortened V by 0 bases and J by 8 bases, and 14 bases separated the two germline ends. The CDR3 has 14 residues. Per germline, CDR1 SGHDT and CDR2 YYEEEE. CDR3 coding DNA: TGTGCCAGCAGCTTGGATCAGGGGTTGAGGGGCTACACCTTC. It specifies CASSLDQGLRGYTF.

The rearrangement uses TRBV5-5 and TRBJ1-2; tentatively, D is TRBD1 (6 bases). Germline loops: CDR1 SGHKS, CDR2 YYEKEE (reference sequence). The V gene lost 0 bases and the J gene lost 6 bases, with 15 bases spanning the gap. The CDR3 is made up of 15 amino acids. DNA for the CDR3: TGTGCCAGCAGCTTGGGACAGGCTGGAGAAAATGGCTACACCTTC. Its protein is CASSLGQAGENGYTF.

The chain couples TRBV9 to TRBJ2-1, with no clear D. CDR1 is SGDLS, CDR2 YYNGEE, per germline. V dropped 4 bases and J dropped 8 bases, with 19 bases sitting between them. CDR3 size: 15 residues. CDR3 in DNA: TGTGCCAGCAGCCCCCCTGGGGTTAGTTGGGATGAGCAGTTCTTC. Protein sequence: CASSPPGVSWDEQFF.

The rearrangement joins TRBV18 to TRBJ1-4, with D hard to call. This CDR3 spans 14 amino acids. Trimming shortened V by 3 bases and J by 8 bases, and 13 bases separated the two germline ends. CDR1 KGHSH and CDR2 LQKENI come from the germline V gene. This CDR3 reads CASSPTRGSEKLFF. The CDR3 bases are TGTGCCAGCTCACCTACCCGGGGAAGCGAAAAACTGTTTTTT.

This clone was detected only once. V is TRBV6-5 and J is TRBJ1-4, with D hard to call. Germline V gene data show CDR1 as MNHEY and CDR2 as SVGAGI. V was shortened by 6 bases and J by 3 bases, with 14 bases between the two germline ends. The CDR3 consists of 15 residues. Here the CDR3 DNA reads TGTGCCAGCAGACAATCTTCAGCGGCTAATGAAAAACTGTTTTTT. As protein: CASRQSSAANEKLFF.